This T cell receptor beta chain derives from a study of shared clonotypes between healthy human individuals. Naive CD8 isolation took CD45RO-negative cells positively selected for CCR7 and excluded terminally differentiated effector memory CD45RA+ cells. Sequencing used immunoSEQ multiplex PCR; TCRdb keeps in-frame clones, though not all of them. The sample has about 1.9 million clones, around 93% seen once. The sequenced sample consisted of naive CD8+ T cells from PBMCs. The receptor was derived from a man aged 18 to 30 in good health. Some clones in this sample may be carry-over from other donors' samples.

The CDR3 here is CASRPLDSAGSAEETQYF. The DNA for the CDR3 is TGTGCCAGCAGACCCTTAGACAGCGCAGGATCGGCGGAAGAGACCCAGTACTTC. The chain combines TRBV28 with TRBJ2-5, with D possibly matching TRBD1 (5 bases). V was clipped by 6 bases and J by 3 bases, with 26 bases between them. The CDR3 is 18 amino acids. CDR1 and CDR2 from the germline V gene are MDHEN and SYDVKM. The whole variable domain, remainder taken from reference TRBV28 and TRBJ2-5, is DVKVTQSSRYLVKRTGEKVFLECVQDMDHENMFWYRQDPGLGLRLIYFSYDVKMKEKGDIPEGYSVSREKKERFSLILESASTNQTSMYLCASRPLDSAGSAEETQYFGPGTRLLVL.